Here is one T cell receptor (beta chain) with its context. The data are from a study of blood T cell repertoires in COVID-19. The overall study: From the United States, Italy and Spain came samples of acute and convalescent COVID-19. Sources were T cells, B-cell-depleted T cells, or PBMCs; the material itself was cDNA or gDNA.

The authors' processing: Amplification of reference gene primers was used by the study to estimate nucleated cell counts. Assay used: immunoSEQ multiplex PCR; TCRdb lists only in-frame clones, some missing. D and trimming come from the DNA, and the V and J calls and clone size come from that table. The data show roughly 110,000 clones, with approximately 86% seen just once and 3.5% to 4.5% held by the top ten. The clonotype comes from a man in his forties or fifties with acute or convalescent COVID-19. The sequenced material came from peripheral blood.

CDR3 DNA: TGTGCCAGCAGCTTGCGGGGGAGACAAGAGACCCAGTACTTC. Amino acids: CASSLRGRQETQYF. J is TRBJ2-5 and V is TRBV11-3; 7 bases fit TRBD2. The CDR3 extends over 14 amino acids. CDR1 and CDR2 from the germline V gene are SGHNT and YENEEA. Trimming at V came to 3 bases and at J to 2 bases, leaving 3 bases not matched to a gene.